These 5 T cell receptor beta chains came from one sample sequenced in a study of shared clonotypes between healthy human individuals. Data came from immunoSEQ multiplex PCR; TCRdb stores just in-frame clones and leaves some out. The sample consists of approximately 1,000,000 clones, about 80% of them appearing once. Material: memory CD4+ T cells from PBMCs. Regarding subset: CD45RA-negative fraction. These receptors were collected from a man between 18 and 29 years old in good health. Some clones in this sample may be carry-over from other donors' samples.

This chain uses TRBV5-1 with TRBJ2-1; 14 nucleotides align to TRBD2. Germline-derived CDR1 and CDR2 are SGHRS and YFSETQ. J was trimmed by 6 bases and V by 3 bases; bases with no gene match: 5. CDR3 length: 16 amino acids. Here the CDR3 reads CASSWGTSGSPNEQFF. The CDR3 DNA is TGCGCCAGCAGCTGGGGGACTAGCGGGAGCCCCAATGAGCAGTTCTTC.

This rearrangement joins TRBV9 to TRBJ2-2; D perhaps matches TRBD2 (5 bases). There are 15 residues in the CDR3. Trimming left V 0 bases short and J 7 bases short, with 13 bases between. Germline loops: CDR1 SGDLS, CDR2 YYNGEE. The CDR3 coding sequence is TGTGCCAGCAGCGTAGTCTCGGGGTTTGACGGGGAGCTGTTTTTT. This translates into CASSVVSGFDGELFF.

The rearrangement uses TRBV28 and TRBJ1-4; D is undetermined. The V end was cut by 6 bases, the J end by 3 bases, with 11 bases between. This CDR3 has 14 amino acids. Germline V CDR1 and CDR2: MDHEN, SYDVKM. The CDR3 loop reads CASREAGSNEKLFF. The DNA for the CDR3 is TGTGCCAGCAGAGAGGCCGGGTCTAATGAAAAACTGTTTTTT.

The V and J genes are TRBV11-2 and TRBJ1-1, with D perhaps TRBD1 (6 bases). CDR1 is SGHAT, CDR2 FQNNGV, per germline. Trimming took 5 bases from V and 4 from J, leaving 14 bases between them. This CDR3 region has 14 residues. CDR3: CASSPPADSTEAFF. The CDR3 DNA reads as TGTGCCAGCAGCCCTCCCGCGGACAGCACTGAAGCTTTCTTT.

This rearrangement joins TRBV28 to TRBJ1-5; 9 bases are a match to TRBD1. Germline V gives CDR1 MDHEN, CDR2 SYDVKM. The CDR3 has 16 residues. V shed 4 bases and J 3 bases; nucleotides not matched to a gene: 7. Here the CDR3 reads CASSYRGTGNNQPQHF. CDR3 bases: TGTGCCAGCAGTTACCGAGGGACAGGGAACAATCAGCCCCAGCATTTT.